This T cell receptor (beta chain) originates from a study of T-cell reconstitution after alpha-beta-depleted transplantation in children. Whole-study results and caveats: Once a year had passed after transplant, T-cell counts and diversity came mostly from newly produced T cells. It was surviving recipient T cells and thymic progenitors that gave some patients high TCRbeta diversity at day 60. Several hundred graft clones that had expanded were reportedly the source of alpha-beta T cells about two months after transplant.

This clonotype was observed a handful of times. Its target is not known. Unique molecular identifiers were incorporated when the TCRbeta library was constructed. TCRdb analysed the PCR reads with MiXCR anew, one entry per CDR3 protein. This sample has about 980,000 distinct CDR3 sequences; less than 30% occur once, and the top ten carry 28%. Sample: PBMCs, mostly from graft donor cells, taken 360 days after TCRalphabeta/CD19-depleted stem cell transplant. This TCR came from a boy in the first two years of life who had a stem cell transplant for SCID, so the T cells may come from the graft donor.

The CDR3 DNA reads as TGTGCCAGCAGCTTTTCCGCAGGGGAGCAGTTCTTC. Translated: CASSFSAGEQFF. This sequence joins TRBV5-5 and TRBJ2-1; D is perhaps TRBD1 (5 bases). The CDR3 is made up of 12 amino acids. The germline V gene has CDR1 SGHKS and CDR2 YYEKEE (reference sequence). Trimming stripped 2 bases from V and 10 bases from J, with 10 bases between.